This T cell receptor (beta chain) originates from a study of blood T cell repertoires in COVID-19 (dated by TCRdb to 2018 to 2021). In terms of the full investigation: The collaborator samples originated in the United States, Italy and Spain and spanned the acute and convalescent phases of COVID-19. The material from the prospective study consisted of cDNA or gDNA derived from T cells, B-cell-depleted T cells, or PBMCs. Subjects who had been exposed to COVID-19, were actively infected with it, or had recovered from it provided the deeply sampled blood TCRbeta repertoires that made up the dataset. The repertoires were released in a freely available public database meant as a resource for research on the immune response to SARS-CoV-2. The samples were drawn from the first 160 participants of the ongoing ImmuneRACE study and from 950 to 1,500 subjects provided by 6 global collaborators. Nearly every sample came with metadata listing a de-identified subject ID, COVID-19 status, age in years and sex. HLA class I and class II types, where available, came from metadata supplied by the sample provider rather than from assay-based typing. Overall results and qualifications from the work: How much clinical and demographic metadata was included differed by source and by participant, and the metadata was provided uncurated.

The junction shows trimming of 10 bases on V and 5 bases on J, plus 17 bases between the germline ends. The CDR3 starts with the cysteine, ends with the phenylalanine, and has 13 residues. This entry keeps only the CDR3 DNA: 39 bases, framed from base 1. As encoded in the germline V gene, CDR1 is SNHLY while CDR2 is FYNNEI. The immunoSEQ Assay, a bias-controlled multiplex PCR, was used to amplify TCRbeta CDR3 regions from genomic DNA. From the authors' description of their analysis: Nucleated cell counts per sample were estimated from amplification of reference gene primers within the assay. To quantify the absolute abundance of each unique TCRbeta CDR3 rearrangement, sequence reads were collapsed and filtered. Productive Simpson clonality was computed per sample as the square root of Simpson's diversity index over productive rearrangements. TCRdb took this table from immuneACCESS and kept in-frame rearrangements with V and J called. Such tables lack part of the clones; where checked against another copy, unresolved V genes explain under half of the gap, and the rest is unexplained. For V, J and clone size, that table is used; D and trimming come from the DNA. The sample table contains over 85,000 clones; only one count was recorded for 70% to 90% of them. 3.5% to 5.5% of the sample rests with the top ten.

Each collaborating institution followed its own protocols to collect whole blood in K2EDTA tubes. For TCRbeta analysis, collaborators shipped samples in one of three forms: frozen whole blood, isolated PBMCs, or DNA extracted from either of those sample types. With respect to this clone: What this receptor recognizes is not known. No base quality values were provided; no much bigger clone lies one nucleotide off.

The source material was peripheral blood. This receptor chain uses TRBV2 and TRBJ1-1; the D gene is perhaps TRBD1, on 6 matching bases. This TCR was recovered from a man aged 65-85 years with acute or convalescent COVID-19. The CDR3 sequence is CATITGRRTEAFF. The DNA reads TGTGCCACCATCACAGGGAGAAGGACTGAAGCTTTCTTT.